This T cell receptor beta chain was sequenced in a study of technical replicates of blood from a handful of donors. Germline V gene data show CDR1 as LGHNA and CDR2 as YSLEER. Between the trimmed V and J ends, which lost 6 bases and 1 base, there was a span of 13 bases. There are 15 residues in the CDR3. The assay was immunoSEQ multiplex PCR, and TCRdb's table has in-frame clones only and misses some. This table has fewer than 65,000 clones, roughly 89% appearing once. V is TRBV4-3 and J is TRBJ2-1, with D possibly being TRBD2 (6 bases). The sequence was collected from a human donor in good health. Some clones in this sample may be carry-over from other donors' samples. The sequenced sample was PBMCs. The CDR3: CASRAGLRSYNEQFF. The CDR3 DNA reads TGCGCCAGCAGAGCCGGACTAAGGTCCTACAATGAGCAGTTCTTC.